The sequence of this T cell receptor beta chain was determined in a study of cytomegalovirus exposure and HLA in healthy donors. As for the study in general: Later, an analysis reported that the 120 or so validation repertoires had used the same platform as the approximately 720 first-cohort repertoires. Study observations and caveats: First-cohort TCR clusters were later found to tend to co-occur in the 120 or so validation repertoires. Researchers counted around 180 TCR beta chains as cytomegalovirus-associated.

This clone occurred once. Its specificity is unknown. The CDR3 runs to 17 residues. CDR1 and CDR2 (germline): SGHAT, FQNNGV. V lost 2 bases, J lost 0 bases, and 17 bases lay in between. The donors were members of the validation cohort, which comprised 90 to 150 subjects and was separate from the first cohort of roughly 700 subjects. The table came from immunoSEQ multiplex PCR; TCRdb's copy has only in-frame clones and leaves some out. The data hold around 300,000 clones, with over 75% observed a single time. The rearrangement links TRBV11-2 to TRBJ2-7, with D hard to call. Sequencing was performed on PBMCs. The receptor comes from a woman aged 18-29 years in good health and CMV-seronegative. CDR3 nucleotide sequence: TGTGCCAGCAGCTTAACGTCAAGACGATCAGGCTCCTACGAGCAGTACTTC. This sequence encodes CASSLTSRRSGSYEQYF. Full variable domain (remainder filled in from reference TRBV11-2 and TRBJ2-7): EAGVAQSPRYKIIEKRQSVAFWCNPISGHATLYWYQQILGQGPKLLIQFQNNGVVDDSQLPKDRFSAERLKGVDSTLKIQPAKLEDSAVYLCASSLTSRRSGSYEQYFGPGTRLTVT.